The 27 T cell receptor beta chains below all came from one sample that was sequenced in a study of neurological immune-mediated disorders. TCRdb independently ran MiXCR on the 5' RACE reads; one entry per CDR3 protein. The profile shows approximately 44,000 distinct CDR3 sequences, roughly 15% of them singletons. Sequenced sample: CD4+ T cells from blood. The receptors come from a woman aged 60-75 years with HTLV-1-associated myelopathy (HAM/TSP).

A single count supports this clonotype. At one end, the junction sequence differs from germline, possibly due to a read error. V and J are TRBV29-1 and TRBJ2-7; possibly TRBD2 for D (6 bases). The CDR3 length is 13 residues. CDR1 is SQVTM, CDR2 ANQGSEA, per germline. The CDR3 region is CSVGAGGLYDQYF. CDR3 DNA sequence: TGCAGCGTTGGTGCCGGGGGACTTTACGATCAGTACTTC.

The table lists this clonotype with many counts. The gene calls are TRBV6-5 and TRBJ2-7, with D tentatively TRBD1 (7 bases). CDR1 is MNHEY and CDR2 is SVGAGI in the germline V gene. The V gene lost 6 bases and the J gene lost 7 bases, with 19 bases spanning the gap. This CDR3 is 14 amino acids long. Here the CDR3 DNA reads TGTGCCAGCAGGCGGGACAGCGCTCTCGTGGAGCAGTACTTC. Translation gives CASRRDSALVEQYF.

This clonotype was seen at least ten times. J is TRBJ1-1 and V is TRBV12-3 or TRBV12-4; D remains ambiguous. The ends were cut back, 3 bases at V and 2 bases at J, with 19 bases in the middle. The CDR3 is 17 residues long. CDR3 coding DNA: TGTGCCAGCAGTTTCTGGGGTTTGAGAGGTGTTAACACTGAAGCTTTCTTT. This sequence encodes CASSFWGLRGVNTEAFF.

The sample holds many counts of this clonotype. In DNA form, the CDR3 reads TGCAGTGCTGGTAGTAGGATTAACTATGGCTACACCTTC. It encodes CSAGSRINYGYTF. This rearrangement joins TRBV20-1 to TRBJ1-2; the D is unclear. The germline gives CDR1 DFQATT, CDR2 SNEGSKA (reference sequence). This CDR3 contains 13 residues. The V gene lost 5 bases and the J gene lost 1 base, with 11 bases spanning the gap.

In this sample, this clonotype turned up many times. The chain uses TRBV5-1 and TRBJ1-1, with a weak D call TRBD1 (6 bases). This CDR3 has 14 amino acids. Trimming removed 2 bases from V and 0 bases from J, with 8 bases in between. The V gene's germline CDR1 is SGHRS and CDR2 YFSETQ. CDR3 DNA sequence: TGCGCCAGCAGCTTAGGACAGATGAACACTGAAGCTTTCTTT. It specifies CASSLGQMNTEAFF.

This clonotype has at least ten counts. The rearrangement uses TRBV6-6 and TRBJ2-2; TRBD1 might be the D (5 bases). The V end was cut by 0 bases, the J end by 4 bases, with 6 bases between. This CDR3 contains 14 residues. Germline V gene sequence: CDR1 MNHNY, CDR2 SVGAGI (reference sequence). The CDR3 DNA is TGTGCCAGCAGTTACTCAGGGGTCACCGGGGAGCTGTTTTTT. Protein: CASSYSGVTGELFF.

Ten or more counts support this clonotype. The chain uses TRBV5-1 and TRBJ2-2; no definite D call. This CDR3 contains 16 residues. Trimming pared 2 bases from V and 0 bases from J, leaving 11 bases between. Germline V gene sequence: CDR1 SGHRS, CDR2 YFSETQ. The CDR3 spells CASSLSAVSNTGELFF. The DNA of the CDR3 is TGCGCCAGCAGCTTATCGGCAGTATCGAACACCGGGGAGCTGTTTTTT. Drawing the rest from reference TRBV5-1 and TRBJ2-2, the complete variable domain is KAGVTQTPRYLIKTRGQQVTLSCSPISGHRSVSWYQQTPGQGLQFLFEYFSETQRNKGNFPGRFSGRQFSNSRSEMNVSTLELGDSALYLCASSLSAVSNTGELFFGEGSRLTVL.

This clonotype was observed many times. The V call is TRBV20-1, the J call TRBJ1-2; perhaps TRBD1 as D (5 bases). This CDR3 is built from 12 residues. The V gene lost 1 base and the J gene lost 2 bases, with 5 bases spanning the gap. Germline V gene data show CDR1 as DFQATT and CDR2 as SNEGSKA (reference sequence). The CDR3: CSARGQNYGYTF. The CDR3 DNA reads as TGCAGTGCTAGAGGACAGAACTATGGCTACACCTTC.

The chain employs TRBV12-3 or TRBV12-4 and TRBJ2-1; D is unclear. V lost 5 bases and J lost 6, with 11 bases in between. The CDR3 is made up of 13 amino acids. The CDR3 nucleotides read TGTGCCAGCAGTCCGAACCTACTCAATGAGCAGTTCTTC. Its protein is CASSPNLLNEQFF.

In its sample, this clonotype was seen many times. The rearrangement joins TRBV5-1 to TRBJ2-1; the match to TRBD1 covers 12 bases. The CDR3 runs 17 residues. J gave up 7 bases and V 4 bases, and 12 bases lay outside the gene matches. Germline values: CDR1 SGHRS, CDR2 YFSETQ. CDR3 residues: CASSIQPGTGGYNEQFF. CDR3 nucleotide sequence: TGCGCCAGCAGCATTCAGCCCGGGACAGGGGGCTATAATGAGCAGTTCTTC.

This clonotype was observed at least ten times. The DNA for the CDR3 is TGTGCCAGCAGCTTAGTATCCGGGACTAGCGGGCAAGAGACCCAGTACTTC. Translating it yields CASSLVSGTSGQETQYF. The gene calls are TRBV7-9 and TRBJ2-5; 12 bases are a match to TRBD2. Germline V CDR1 and CDR2: SEHNR, FQNEAQ (reference sequence). Trimming took 1 base from V and 2 from J; bases not matched to a gene: 5. The CDR3 is 17 amino acids.

The rearrangement joins TRBV27 to TRBJ1-4; no clear D. Germline-derived CDR1 and CDR2 are MNHEY and SMNVEV (reference sequence). The CDR3 contains 12 residues. The V gene lost 2 bases and the J gene lost 7 bases, with 5 bases spanning the gap. CDR3 protein: CASSLNGEKLFF. For the CDR3, the DNA is TGTGCCAGCAGTTTAAACGGTGAAAAACTGTTTTTT. The variable domain in full, completed from reference TRBV27 and TRBJ1-4, reads EAQVTQNPRYLITVTGKKLTVTCSQNMNHEYMSWYRQDPGLGLRQIYYSMNVEVTDKGDVPEGYKVSRKEKRNFPLILESPSPNQTSLYFCASSLNGEKLFFGSGTQLSVL.

At least ten counts were recorded for this clonotype. The chain recombines TRBV5-1 with TRBJ2-2; D possibly corresponds to TRBD1 (6 bases). Germline CDR1 SGHRS, CDR2 YFSETQ. The CDR3 consists of 15 residues. Trimming stripped 4 bases from V and 2 bases from J, with 12 bases between. The CDR3, as DNA: TGCGCCAGCAGCGTCGGACAGACCAACACCGGGGAGCTGTTTTTT. This gives the protein CASSVGQTNTGELFF.

This clonotype appeared many times. This chain uses TRBV7-8 with TRBJ1-1; D is unclear. The CDR3 is 14 residues long. Germline assignment: CDR1 SGHVS and CDR2 FQNEAQ. The ends were cut back, 1 base at V and 0 bases at J, with 6 bases in the middle. This CDR3 is CASSLVEVNTEAFF. CDR3 nucleotide sequence: TGTGCCAGCAGCTTAGTGGAGGTGAACACTGAAGCTTTCTTT.

This clonotype has ten or more counts. This sequence joins TRBV5-1 and TRBJ2-4; D is possibly TRBD1 or TRBD2 (5 bases each). V lost 2 bases and J lost 3, with 12 bases in between. CDR3 size: 15 residues. The germline V gene encodes CDR1 SGHRS and CDR2 YFSETQ. CDR3 amino acids: CASSFEGFGKNIQYF. As DNA, the CDR3 is TGCGCCAGCAGCTTCGAGGGGTTCGGCAAAAACATTCAGTACTTC.

The gene calls are TRBV11-3 and TRBJ2-1; tentative D call: TRBD1 (6 bases). With 4 bases removed from V and 10 bases from J, the gap between germline ends came to 11 bases. The germline CDR1 and CDR2 sequences are SGHNT and YENEEA. The CDR3 contains 12 residues. The CDR3 loop reads CASSSDSLEQFF. CDR3 in DNA: TGTGCCAGCAGCTCGGACAGCCTAGAGCAGTTCTTC.

At least ten counts were recorded for this clonotype. This chain joins TRBV5-6 and TRBJ1-2, with TRBD1 as a possible D gene (5 bases). CDR1 is SGHDT and CDR2 is YYEEEE in the germline V gene. Trimming removed 1 base from V and 7 bases from J, with 11 bases in between. The CDR3 has 13 amino acids. The CDR3 region has the DNA TGTGCCAGCAGCTTGAGCGGGGCGTTTGGCTACACCTTC. Translating gives CASSLSGAFGYTF.

Ten or more counts support this clonotype. The chain combines TRBV3-1 with TRBJ2-7, with 9 bases aligning to TRBD2. Trimming cost V 0 bases and J 2 bases; bases outside gene matches: 5. Germline lookup yields CDR1 LGHDT and CDR2 YNNKEL (reference sequence). This CDR3 is built from 16 residues. The chain's CDR3 is CASSQDEASGAYEQYF. CDR3 coding DNA: TGTGCCAGCAGCCAAGATGAGGCTAGCGGGGCCTACGAGCAGTACTTC.

There are a few counts of this clonotype. The chain recombines TRBV7-2 with TRBJ2-3; D unclear. The germline CDR1 and CDR2 sequences are SGHTA and FQGNSA. The CDR3 sequence is 14 residues long. V was pared by 1 base and J by 3 bases, with 8 bases between. This CDR3 is CASSLVVATDTQYF. The CDR3 DNA sequence: TGTGCCAGCAGCTTAGTTGTCGCTACAGATACGCAGTATTTT.

A word on this clonotype: Being one base from a much bigger clone, this may be a read error. The V gene is TRBV9, the J gene TRBJ1-6; D remains ambiguous. Germline V CDR1 and CDR2: SGDLS, YYNGEE. This CDR3 is 14 amino acids long. CDR3 in DNA: TGTGTCAGCAGCGCTGGGGTTTATAATTCACCCCTCCACTTT. The encoded protein is CVSSAGVYNSPLHF.

This clonotype came up many times. The CDR3 is CSARVPGQGSEAFF. The CDR3 DNA follows: TGCAGTGCTAGAGTCCCGGGACAGGGGTCTGAAGCTTTCTTT. V is TRBV20-1 and J is TRBJ1-1, with 10 nucleotides matching TRBD1. V lost 1 base to trimming and J lost 6 bases; unmatched junction nucleotides: 5. Looked up from germline, CDR1 is DFQATT and CDR2 is SNEGSKA (reference sequence). The CDR3 is made up of 14 amino acids.

This clonotype has ten or more counts. The chain links TRBV5-1 to TRBJ2-1, with TRBD1 matching 10 bases. V was pared by 5 bases and J by 8 bases, with 16 bases of the junction left unmatched. CDR3 length equals 17 residues. The germline V gene encodes CDR1 SGHRS and CDR2 YFSETQ. DNA of the CDR3: TGCGCCAGCAGTTTACCCCTAGGGGACAGGGGTTTCGATGAGCAGTTCTTC. Translated, it gives CASSLPLGDRGFDEQFF.

This rearrangement joins TRBV5-6 to TRBJ1-1, with D possibly matching TRBD1 (5 bases). Germline loops: CDR1 SGHDT, CDR2 YYEEEE. The V and J ends lost 4 bases and 4 bases respectively, with 23 bases between them. This CDR3 contains 17 residues. DNA of the CDR3: TGTGCCAGCAGCCCGACCGGCTCCAGGGTACGAGGCACTGAAGCTTTCTTT. This gives the protein CASSPTGSRVRGTEAFF.

This clonotype was seen repeatedly, ten times or more. The chain carries TRBV15 and TRBJ1-5; D remains unclear. V gave up 5 bases and J gave up 0 bases, with 5 bases separating them. CDR1 is LNHNV and CDR2 is YYDKDF in the germline V gene (reference sequence). CDR3 size: 13 residues. In DNA, the CDR3 is TGTGCCACCAGCGGGAATAGCAATCAGCCCCAGCATTTT. Protein product: CATSGNSNQPQHF. The variable domain in full, with the rest retrieved from reference TRBV15 and TRBJ1-5, is DAMVIQNPRYQVTQFGKPVTLSCSQTLNHNVMYWYQQKSSQAPKLLFHYYDKDFNNEADTPDNFQSRRPNTSFCFLDIRSPGLGDTAMYLCATSGNSNQPQHFGDGTRLSIL.

This clonotype was seen at least ten times. The CDR3 spells CASSTQGSTYGYTF. CDR3 in DNA: TGTGCCAGTAGTACACAGGGGTCGACCTATGGCTACACCTTC. The chain recombines TRBV19 with TRBJ1-2; TRBD1 matches at 7 bases. This CDR3 has 14 amino acids. Looked up from germline, CDR1 is LNHDA and CDR2 is SQIVND (reference sequence). Trimming cost V 4 bases and J 4 bases; bases outside gene matches: 6. The full variable domain, its missing parts supplied by reference TRBV19 and TRBJ1-2, is DGGITQSPKYLFRKEGQNVTLSCEQNLNHDAMYWYRQDPGQGLRLIYYSQIVNDFQKGDIAEGYSVSREKKESFPLTVTSAQKNPTAFYLCASSTQGSTYGYTFGSGTRLTVV.

This clonotype was seen many times. The rearrangement joins TRBV20-1 to TRBJ2-7; TRBD2 aligns across 8 bases. Germline V gives CDR1 DFQATT, CDR2 SNEGSKA (reference sequence). V shed 6 bases and J 0 bases; nucleotides not matched to a gene: 10. The CDR3 runs to 15 residues. CDR3 amino acids: CSARPGGAGSYEQYF. The CDR3 coding sequence is TGCAGTGCCCGCCCCGGGGGGGCCGGCTCCTACGAGCAGTACTTC.

This clonotype has at least ten counts. The genes are TRBV5-1 and TRBJ2-1; 11 bases match TRBD2. J gave up 6 bases and V 3 bases, and 5 bases lay outside the gene matches. From germline, CDR1 is SGHRS and CDR2 YFSETQ. The CDR3 covers 15 residues. This CDR3 reads CASSSLSGGANEQFF. DNA of the CDR3: TGCGCCAGCAGCTCGCTTAGCGGGGGGGCCAATGAGCAGTTCTTC.